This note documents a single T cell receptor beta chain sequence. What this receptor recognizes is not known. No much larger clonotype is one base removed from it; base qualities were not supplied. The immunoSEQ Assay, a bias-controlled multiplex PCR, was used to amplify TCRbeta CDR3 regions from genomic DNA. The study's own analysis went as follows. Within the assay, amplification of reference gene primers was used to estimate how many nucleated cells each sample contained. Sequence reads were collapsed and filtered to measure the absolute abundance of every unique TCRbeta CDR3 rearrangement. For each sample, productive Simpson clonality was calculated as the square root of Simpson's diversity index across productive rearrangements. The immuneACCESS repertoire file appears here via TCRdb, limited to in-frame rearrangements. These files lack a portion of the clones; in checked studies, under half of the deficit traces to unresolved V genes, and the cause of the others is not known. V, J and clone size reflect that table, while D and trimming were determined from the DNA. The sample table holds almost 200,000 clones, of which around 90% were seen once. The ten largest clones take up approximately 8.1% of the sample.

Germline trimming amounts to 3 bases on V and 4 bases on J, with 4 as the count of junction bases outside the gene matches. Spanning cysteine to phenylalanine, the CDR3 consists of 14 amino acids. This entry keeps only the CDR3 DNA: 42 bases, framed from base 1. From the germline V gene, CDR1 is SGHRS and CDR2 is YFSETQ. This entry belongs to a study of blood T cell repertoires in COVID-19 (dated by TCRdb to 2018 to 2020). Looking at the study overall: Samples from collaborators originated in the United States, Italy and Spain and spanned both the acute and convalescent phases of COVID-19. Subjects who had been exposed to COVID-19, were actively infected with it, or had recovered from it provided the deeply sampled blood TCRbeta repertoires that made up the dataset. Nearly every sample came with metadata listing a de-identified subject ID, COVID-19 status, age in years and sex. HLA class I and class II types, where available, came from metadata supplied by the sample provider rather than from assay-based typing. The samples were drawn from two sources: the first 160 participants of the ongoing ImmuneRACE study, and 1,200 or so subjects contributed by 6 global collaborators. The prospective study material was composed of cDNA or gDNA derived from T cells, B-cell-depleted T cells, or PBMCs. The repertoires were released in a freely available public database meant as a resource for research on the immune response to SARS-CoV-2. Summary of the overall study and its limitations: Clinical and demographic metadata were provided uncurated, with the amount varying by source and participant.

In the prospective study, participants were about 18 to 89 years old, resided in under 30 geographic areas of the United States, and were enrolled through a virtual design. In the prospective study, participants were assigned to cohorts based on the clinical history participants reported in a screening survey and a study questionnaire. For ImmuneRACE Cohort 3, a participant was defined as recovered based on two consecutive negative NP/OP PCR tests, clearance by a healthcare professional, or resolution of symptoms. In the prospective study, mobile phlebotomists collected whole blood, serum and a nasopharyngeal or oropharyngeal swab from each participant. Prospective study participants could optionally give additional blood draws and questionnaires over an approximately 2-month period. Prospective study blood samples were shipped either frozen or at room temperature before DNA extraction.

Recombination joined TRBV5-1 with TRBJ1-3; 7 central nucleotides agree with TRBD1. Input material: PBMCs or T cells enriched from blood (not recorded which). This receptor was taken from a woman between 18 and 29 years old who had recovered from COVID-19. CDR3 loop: CASSSQGPGNTIYF. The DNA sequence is TGCGCCAGCAGCTCACAGGGGCCCGGAAACACCATATATTTT.